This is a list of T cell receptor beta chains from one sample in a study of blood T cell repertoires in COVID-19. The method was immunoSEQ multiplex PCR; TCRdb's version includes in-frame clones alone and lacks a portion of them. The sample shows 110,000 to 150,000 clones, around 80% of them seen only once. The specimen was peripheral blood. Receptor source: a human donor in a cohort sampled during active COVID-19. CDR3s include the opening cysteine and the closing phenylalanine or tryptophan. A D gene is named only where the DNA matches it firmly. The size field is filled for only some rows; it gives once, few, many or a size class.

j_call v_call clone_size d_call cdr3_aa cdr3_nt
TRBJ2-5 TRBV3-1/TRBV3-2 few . CASSQAGFQETQYF TGTGCCAGCAGCCAAGCAGGGTTCCAAGAGACCCAGTACTTC
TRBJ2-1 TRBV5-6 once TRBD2 CASSLVGLAEQNNEQFF TGTGCCAGCAGCTTGGTAGGACTAGCGGAGCAAAACAATGAGCAGTTCTTC
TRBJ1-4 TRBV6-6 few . CASSYRGANEKLFF TGTGCCAGCAGTTACCGCGGAGCTAATGAAAAACTGTTTTTT
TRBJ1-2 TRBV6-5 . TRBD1 CASNLDRGFGYGYTF TGTGCCAGCAATCTCGACAGGGGATTCGGCTATGGCTACACCTTC
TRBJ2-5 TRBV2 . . CASSVPGTRETQYF TGTGCCAGCAGTGTGCCCGGGACTCGAGAGACCCAGTACTTC
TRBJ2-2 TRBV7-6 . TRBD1 CASSIRDRGNTGELFF TGTGCCAGCAGCATCCGGGACAGGGGGAACACCGGGGAGCTGTTTTTT
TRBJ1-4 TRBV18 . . CASSPGGEKLFF TGTGCCAGCTCCCCTGGTGGCGAAAAACTGTTTTTT
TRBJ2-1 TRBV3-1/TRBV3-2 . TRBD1 CASSPQGYNEQFF TGTGCCAGCAGCCCACAGGGGTACAATGAGCAGTTCTTC
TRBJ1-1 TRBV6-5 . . CASIREGSAFF TGTGCCAGCATAAGGGAGGGTTCGGCTTTCTTT
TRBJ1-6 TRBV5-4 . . CASSLGGVSNSPLHF TGTGCCAGCAGCTTGGGGGGGGTAAGTAATTCACCCCTCCACTTT
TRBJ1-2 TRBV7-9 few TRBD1 CASSLIETGGARYGYTF TGTGCCAGCAGCTTGATTGAGACAGGGGGCGCCAGGTATGGCTACACCTTC
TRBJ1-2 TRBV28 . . CASSLADGAGDGYTF TGTGCCAGCAGTTTAGCCGACGGAGCAGGGGACGGCTACACCTTC
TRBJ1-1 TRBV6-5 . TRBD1 CASSPGQGAFF TGTGCCAGCAGTCCGGGACAGGGGGCTTTCTTT
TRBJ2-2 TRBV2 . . CASRPDKNTGELFF TGTGCCAGCAGACCGGACAAGAACACCGGGGAGCTGTTTTTT
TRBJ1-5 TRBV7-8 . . CASSPQGGYNQPQHF TGTGCCAGCAGCCCCCAGGGAGGGTATAATCAGCCCCAGCATTTT
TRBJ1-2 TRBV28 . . CASMWGRRNGYTF TGTGCCAGCATGTGGGGGCGCAGAAATGGCTACACCTTC
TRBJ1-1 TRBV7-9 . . CASARGTDTEAFF TGTGCCAGCGCTAGGGGGACGGACACTGAAGCTTTCTTT
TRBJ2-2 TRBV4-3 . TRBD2 CASSQEWAGGTTGELFF TGCGCCAGCAGCCAAGAGTGGGCGGGGGGGACGACCGGGGAGCTGTTTTTT
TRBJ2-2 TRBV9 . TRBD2 CASSVGGGVTGELFF TGTGCCAGCAGCGTAGGGGGAGGGGTCACCGGGGAGCTGTTTTTT
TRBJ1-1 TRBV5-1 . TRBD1 CASSLGQMNTEAFF TGCGCCAGCAGCCTGGGACAGATGAACACTGAAGCTTTCTTT
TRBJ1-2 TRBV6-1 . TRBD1 CASRVHQGETGYTF TGTGCCAGCAGGGTACACCAGGGGGAAACTGGCTACACCTTC
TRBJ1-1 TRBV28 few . CASSQQGMGRTEAFF TGTGCCAGCAGCCAACAGGGAATGGGGAGAACTGAAGCTTTCTTT
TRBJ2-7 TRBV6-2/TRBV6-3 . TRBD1 CASSSTGTGVYEQYF TGTGCCAGCAGTTCCACCGGGACAGGGGTCTACGAGCAGTACTTC
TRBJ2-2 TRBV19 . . CASMAGWNTGELFF TGTGCCAGTATGGCAGGGTGGAACACCGGGGAGCTGTTTTTT
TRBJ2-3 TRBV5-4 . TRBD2 CASSRGLAGGSTDTQYF TGTGCCAGCAGCAGGGGACTAGCGGGGGGAAGCACAGATACGCAGTATTTT
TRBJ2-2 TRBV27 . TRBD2 CASSLEAGGVTGELFF TGTGCCAGCAGTTTAGAGGCGGGGGGAGTTACCGGGGAGCTGTTTTTT
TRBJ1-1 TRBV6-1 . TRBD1 CASSEDGQGVNTEAFF TGTGCCAGCAGTGAAGATGGACAGGGGGTGAACACTGAAGCTTTCTTT
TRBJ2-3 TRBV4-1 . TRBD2 CASSLASGGTDTQYF TGCGCCAGCAGCCTTGCTAGCGGGGGCACAGATACGCAGTATTTT
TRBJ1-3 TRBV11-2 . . CASSVRGGDSGNTIYF TGTGCCAGCAGCGTTCGAGGAGGGGACTCTGGAAACACCATATATTTT
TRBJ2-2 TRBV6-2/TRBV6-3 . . CASSYEIGGTTGELFF TGTGCCAGCAGTTACGAGATCGGGGGGACAACCGGGGAGCTGTTTTTT
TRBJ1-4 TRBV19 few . CASSEGGAANEKLFF TGTGCCAGTAGTGAAGGGGGAGCGGCTAATGAAAAACTGTTTTTT
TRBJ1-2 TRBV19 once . CASTESGSSSNYGYTF TGTGCCAGTACCGAGTCGGGGAGTTCGTCTAACTATGGCTACACCTTC
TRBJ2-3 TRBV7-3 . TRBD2 CASSYSGGTDTQYF TGTGCCAGCAGCTATAGCGGGGGAACAGATACGCAGTATTTT
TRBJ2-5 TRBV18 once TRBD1 CASSPARQGVETQYF TGTGCCAGCTCACCAGCCCGTCAGGGGGTGGAGACCCAGTACTTC
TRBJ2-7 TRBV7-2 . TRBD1 CASSPWTGGYEQYF TGTGCCAGCAGCCCTTGGACAGGGGGCTACGAGCAGTACTTC
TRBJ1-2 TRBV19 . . CASSIGQSDYGYTF TGTGCCAGTAGTATCGGACAGTCTGACTATGGCTACACCTTC
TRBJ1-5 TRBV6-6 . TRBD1 CASSSSGGQYGQPQHF TGTGCCAGCAGTTCGTCCGGGGGACAGTATGGTCAGCCCCAGCATTTT
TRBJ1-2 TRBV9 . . CASSVTGVGGYTF TGTGCCAGCAGTGTGACAGGCGTGGGAGGCTACACCTTC
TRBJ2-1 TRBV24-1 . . CATSNTGGRNNEQFF TGTGCCACCTCGAATACGGGGGGCCGGAACAATGAGCAGTTCTTC
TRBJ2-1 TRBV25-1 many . CASSGQKNYNEQFF TGTGCCAGCAGTGGACAGAAGAACTACAATGAGCAGTTCTTC
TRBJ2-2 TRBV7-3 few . CASSANREIQAGELFF TGTGCCAGCAGCGCTAACAGGGAAATTCAGGCCGGGGAGCTGTTTTTT
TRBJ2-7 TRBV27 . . CASSPGALEQYF TGTGCCAGCAGTCCGGGTGCACTTGAGCAGTACTTC
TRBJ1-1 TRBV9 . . CASSVRGNTEAFF TGTGCCAGCAGCGTAAGAGGGAACACTGAAGCTTTCTTT
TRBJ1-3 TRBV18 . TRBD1 CASSPQRTTGTGVGNTIYF TGTGCCAGCTCACCTCAAAGGACAACCGGGACAGGGGTAGGAAACACCATATATTTT